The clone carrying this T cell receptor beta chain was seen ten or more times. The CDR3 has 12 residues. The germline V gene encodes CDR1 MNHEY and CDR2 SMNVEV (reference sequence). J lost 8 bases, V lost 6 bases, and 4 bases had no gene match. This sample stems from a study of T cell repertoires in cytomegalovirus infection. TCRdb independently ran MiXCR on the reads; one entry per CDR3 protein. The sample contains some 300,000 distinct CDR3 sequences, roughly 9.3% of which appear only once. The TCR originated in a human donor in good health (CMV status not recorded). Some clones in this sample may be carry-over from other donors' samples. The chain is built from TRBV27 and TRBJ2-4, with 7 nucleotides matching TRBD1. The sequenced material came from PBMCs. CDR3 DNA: TGTGCCAGCAGCCCACAGGGGCACATTCAGTACTTC. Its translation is CASSPQGHIQYF.